This entry features one T cell receptor (beta chain) sequence. The antigen is unknown. This entry is derived from a study of cytomegalovirus exposure and HLA in healthy donors. Unmatched junction bases numbered 7, after V lost 9 bases and J lost 1 base. Per the germline V gene, CDR1 is LNHDA and CDR2 is SQIVND (reference sequence). The CDR3 consists of 14 residues. General study points: Cytomegalovirus status was reportedly diagnosed by the classifier with high specificity and sensitivity.

Both 60 Vbeta primers and 13 Jbeta primers went into the PCR. Sequencing was performed with immunoSEQ multiplex PCR; in TCRdb, only in-frame clones are kept and a portion is missing. This table has 200,000 or so clones, about four fifths appearing once. The specimen sequenced was PBMCs. The source of this sequence is a woman aged 25 to 39 in good health and CMV-seropositive. This chain connects TRBV19 to TRBJ1-1, with 8 nucleotides matching TRBD1. The CDR3 coding sequence is TGTGCCAGCCCTGGACAGGGAAAGAACACTGAAGCTTTCTTT. As protein: CASPGQGKNTEAFF. Using reference TRBV19 and TRBJ1-1 for the parts outside the CDR3, the full variable domain is DGGITQSPKYLFRKEGQNVTLSCEQNLNHDAMYWYRQDPGQGLRLIYYSQIVNDFQKGDIAEGYSVSREKKESFPLTVTSAQKNPTAFYLCASPGQGKNTEAFFGQGTRLTVV.